The rows below give T cell receptor beta chains drawn from one sample of a study of cytomegalovirus exposure and HLA in healthy donors. Profiling relied on immunoSEQ multiplex PCR, and the TCRdb table lists in-frame clones only, not all of them. The sample lists about 140,000 clones, around 78% occurring once. The sequencing sample was made of PBMCs. All receptors derive from a male donor in good health and CMV-seronegative. Each CDR3 is given without its conserved first and last residue. Fields, in order: V gene, clone size, CDR3 protein. The size entry is marked missing in some rows and otherwise reads once, few, many or a size class.

v_call: TRBV7-9; clone_size: -; cdr3_aa: ASSIRGYSYEQY
v_call: TRBV6-1; clone_size: -; cdr3_aa: ASSDITSLPRRIYGYT
v_call: TRBV30; clone_size: -; cdr3_aa: AWSVQGPGGGPQH
v_call: TRBV2; clone_size: -; cdr3_aa: ASKGPPWGMDRLTYEQY
v_call: TRBV7-8; clone_size: -; cdr3_aa: ASSLYGQGRSNQPQH
v_call: TRBV4-1; clone_size: -; cdr3_aa: ASSQPTRGPMAYEQY
v_call: TRBV10-3; clone_size: -; cdr3_aa: AIYSGETQY
v_call: TRBV5-1; clone_size: -; cdr3_aa: ASSLRDFLTDTQY
v_call: TRBV10-1; clone_size: -; cdr3_aa: ASSGTQGDSYNEQF
v_call: TRBV11-3; clone_size: few; cdr3_aa: ASSSGGSYEQY
v_call: TRBV4-3; clone_size: -; cdr3_aa: ASSQVLGATHYNEQF
v_call: TRBV9; clone_size: -; cdr3_aa: ASSPSRDSINYGYT
v_call: TRBV9; clone_size: -; cdr3_aa: ASSPAGGSRAGETQY
v_call: TRBV2; clone_size: -; cdr3_aa: ASSDLQGSQPQH